This note documents a single T cell receptor (beta chain) sequence. Its antigen is not identified. The junction shows a germline mismatch at one end, possibly a read error. The data stem from a study of blood T cells in healthy people across ages. The overall study: Capture by template switching was about one barcoded beta molecule per two T cells.

Every sample yielded at least 6.5 million isolated PBMCs. A J-beta primer mix and a sample-barcoded 5' primer were used in a second PCR of about 7 to 11 cycles. Researchers report that a template-switch adaptor with 12 random nucleotides tagged each cDNA molecule. Each CDR3 protein gets one entry after TCRdb re-called the 5' RACE reads with MiXCR. This sample carries fewer than 1,000,000 distinct CDR3 sequences, less than 60% of them seen once, and the ten largest clones take around a sixth. CDR3 length equals 13 residues. Germline CDR1 reads SGHNT; CDR2 reads YYREEE (reference sequence). Overall study findings and caveats: For the donors, CMV status was unknown and possibly confounded expanded clonotype changes.

The clonotype originates from a man at least 80 years old in good health. The sequencing input was blood. V and J are TRBV5-4 and TRBJ2-3; the D is unclear. Written as DNA, the CDR3 is TGTGTCAGCAGCGAGACGTACACAGATACGCAGTATTTT. Encoded protein: CVSSETYTDTQYF.